Listed below are T cell receptor beta chains from one sample, sequenced in a study of T-cell reconstitution after alpha-beta-depleted transplantation in children. TCRdb re-derived calls from the PCR reads in MiXCR, one entry per CDR3 protein. There are 210,000 or so distinct CDR3 sequences in the sample; approximately 9% occur only once, and approximately 5.9% lies in the top ten. Material: PBMCs from the stem cell graft donor, obtained from the stem cell graft. These receptors originate from a human donor who donated a stem cell graft to a child with acute lymphoblastic leukemia. Both conserved end residues are part of each CDR3. A D gene is named only where the DNA matches it firmly. Only some rows state a clone size, as once, few, many or a class for expanded clones.

v_gene: TRBV5-1; abundance: many; j_gene: TRBJ2-6; d_gene: -; CDR3nt: TGCGCCAGCAGCTTTGGGAGCTCTGGGGCCAACGTCCTGACTTTC; CDR3aa: CASSFGSSGANVLTF
v_gene: TRBV19; abundance: many; j_gene: TRBJ1-1; d_gene: TRBD1; CDR3nt: TGTGCCAGTAGGAAGGGACAGGGCCGAACTGAAGCTTTCTTT; CDR3aa: CASRKGQGRTEAFF
v_gene: TRBV5-1; abundance: many; j_gene: TRBJ1-1; d_gene: -; CDR3nt: TGCGCCAGCAGCCCGACCTTACAGGCCAACACTGAAGCTTTCTTT; CDR3aa: CASSPTLQANTEAFF
v_gene: TRBV5-1; abundance: many; j_gene: TRBJ2-3; d_gene: -; CDR3nt: TGCGCCAGCAGCTTGAGGGATACGCAGTATTTT; CDR3aa: CASSLRDTQYF
v_gene: TRBV15; abundance: many; j_gene: TRBJ1-1; d_gene: -; CDR3nt: TGTGCCACCAGCAGAGATCCGCACACTGAAGCTTTCTTT; CDR3aa: CATSRDPHTEAFF
v_gene: TRBV27; abundance: few; j_gene: TRBJ2-6; d_gene: TRBD1; CDR3nt: TGTGCCAGCAGTTTTCGGGACAGGAGCTCTGGGGCCAACGTCCTGACTTTC; CDR3aa: CASSFRDRSSGANVLTF
v_gene: TRBV5-1; abundance: -; j_gene: TRBJ2-1; d_gene: TRBD2; CDR3nt: TGCGCCAGCAGCTTAGGCAGCGGGGCTATTTATGAGCAGTTCTTC; CDR3aa: CASSLGSGAIYEQFF
v_gene: TRBV12-3/TRBV12-4; abundance: -; j_gene: TRBJ2-1; d_gene: TRBD2; CDR3nt: TGTGCCAGCAGTTTTTCGTTCGGGCGTAGCGGGGACCACAATGAGCAGTTCTTC; CDR3aa: CASSFSFGRSGDHNEQFF
v_gene: TRBV7-2; abundance: few; j_gene: TRBJ2-1; d_gene: TRBD2; CDR3nt: TGTGCCAGCAGCAGCGGGACTAGCGGGGTCTATGAGCAGTTCTTC; CDR3aa: CASSSGTSGVYEQFF
v_gene: TRBV7-6; abundance: many; j_gene: TRBJ2-1; d_gene: TRBD1; CDR3nt: TGTGCCAGCAAACAGGGGGCATGGGACAATGAGCAGTTCTTC; CDR3aa: CASKQGAWDNEQFF
v_gene: TRBV5-5; abundance: many; j_gene: TRBJ2-3; d_gene: -; CDR3nt: TGTGCCAGCAGCCTCGAGGTGCGGGTATCAGATACGCAGTATTTT; CDR3aa: CASSLEVRVSDTQYF
v_gene: TRBV6-1; abundance: -; j_gene: TRBJ2-3; d_gene: TRBD2; CDR3nt: TGTGCCAGCAGTCTGTCCGGACTAGCGGGGGCCCGCACAGATACGCAGTATTTT; CDR3aa: CASSLSGLAGARTDTQYF
v_gene: TRBV15; abundance: few; j_gene: TRBJ2-3; d_gene: -; CDR3nt: TGTGCCACCAGCAGAGAGAAGGGCGGGGGCGCAGATACGCAGTATTTT; CDR3aa: CATSREKGGGADTQYF
v_gene: TRBV5-1; abundance: many; j_gene: TRBJ1-1; d_gene: -; CDR3nt: TGCGCCAGCAGCTACGGGCCCGGGTCTGAGTCGGGAGCTTTCTTT; CDR3aa: CASSYGPGSESGAFF
v_gene: TRBV29-1; abundance: many; j_gene: TRBJ2-7; d_gene: -; CDR3nt: TGCAGCGTTGAAGGTCGGTACGAGCAGTACTTC; CDR3aa: CSVEGRYEQYF
v_gene: TRBV7-9; abundance: -; j_gene: TRBJ1-2; d_gene: -; CDR3nt: TGTGCCAGCAGCTTTAATTCTAACTATGGCTACACCTTC; CDR3aa: CASSFNSNYGYTF
v_gene: TRBV4-1; abundance: many; j_gene: TRBJ2-1; d_gene: -; CDR3nt: TGCGCCAGCAGCCAAGAGATTCTAGGGCCCTACAATGAGCAGTTCTTC; CDR3aa: CASSQEILGPYNEQFF
v_gene: TRBV15; abundance: -; j_gene: TRBJ2-5; d_gene: -; CDR3nt: TGTGCCACCCGTTCAGGGACTCAAGAGACCCAGTACTTC; CDR3aa: CATRSGTQETQYF
v_gene: TRBV4-2; abundance: -; j_gene: TRBJ2-2; d_gene: TRBD2; CDR3nt: TGTGCCAGCAGCCCCCTGGCTAGCGGGGGGGGTAGGACCGGGGAGCTGTTTTTT; CDR3aa: CASSPLASGGGRTGELFF
v_gene: TRBV10-3; abundance: few; j_gene: TRBJ2-1; d_gene: -; CDR3nt: TGTGCCATCATTGGGGAGTTGGGCAATGAGCAGTTCTTC; CDR3aa: CAIIGELGNEQFF
v_gene: TRBV5-1; abundance: few; j_gene: TRBJ2-7; d_gene: -; CDR3nt: TGCGCCAGCAGCTTTGGAGGGATCTCCTACGAGCAGTACTTC; CDR3aa: CASSFGGISYEQYF
v_gene: TRBV10-1; abundance: -; j_gene: TRBJ2-7; d_gene: -; CDR3nt: TGCGCCAGCAGTGTTTCGGCGGGGGCCTTGGACGAGCAGTACTTC; CDR3aa: CASSVSAGALDEQYF
v_gene: TRBV5-4; abundance: -; j_gene: TRBJ1-6; d_gene: -; CDR3nt: TGTGCCAGCAGCGCGGAGCGTGGGGGGGCGAGGAATTCACCCCTCCACTTT; CDR3aa: CASSAERGGARNSPLHF
v_gene: TRBV12-3/TRBV12-4; abundance: -; j_gene: TRBJ1-6; d_gene: -; CDR3nt: TGTGCCAGCACTCTCGGGGTTCCCTCTAATTCACCCCTCCACTTT; CDR3aa: CASTLGVPSNSPLHF
v_gene: TRBV18; abundance: few; j_gene: TRBJ2-1; d_gene: TRBD1; CDR3nt: TGTGCCAGCTCTCTGACAGGGGTCGGTACCTACAATGAGCAGTTCTTC; CDR3aa: CASSLTGVGTYNEQFF
v_gene: TRBV9; abundance: many; j_gene: TRBJ2-3; d_gene: -; CDR3nt: TGTGCCAGCAGCGGGAGACCTACCACAGATACGCAGTATTTT; CDR3aa: CASSGRPTTDTQYF
v_gene: TRBV12-5; abundance: many; j_gene: TRBJ1-2; d_gene: -; CDR3nt: TGTGCTAGTGGTTCCACAGGGTTTAAGGGCTACACCTTC; CDR3aa: CASGSTGFKGYTF
v_gene: TRBV5-1; abundance: few; j_gene: TRBJ1-1; d_gene: -; CDR3nt: TGCGCCAGCAGCTTACAGTTCGGGATGGGAGCTTTCTTT; CDR3aa: CASSLQFGMGAFF
v_gene: TRBV20-1; abundance: many; j_gene: TRBJ2-4; d_gene: -; CDR3nt: TGCAGTGCTAGAGAAAGGACTACCCAAAACATTCAGTACTTC; CDR3aa: CSARERTTQNIQYF
v_gene: TRBV5-1; abundance: few; j_gene: TRBJ1-2; d_gene: -; CDR3nt: TGCGCCAGCAGCTTTACGACGGACCCTACCTATGGCTACACCTTC; CDR3aa: CASSFTTDPTYGYTF
v_gene: TRBV20-1; abundance: -; j_gene: TRBJ1-2; d_gene: TRBD1; CDR3nt: TGCAGTGCGCCGAACAGGGGCGGCGGCTACACCTTC; CDR3aa: CSAPNRGGGYTF
v_gene: TRBV29-1; abundance: few; j_gene: TRBJ1-4; d_gene: -; CDR3nt: TGCAGCGTCCACAACCCAACGATGATGAGGGATGAAAAACTGTTTTTT; CDR3aa: CSVHNPTMMRDEKLFF
v_gene: TRBV21-1; abundance: many; j_gene: TRBJ2-5; d_gene: -; CDR3nt: TGTGCCAGCAGCAAAGTTACTAGCGGGGGGACTAAAACACCCCAAGAGACCCAGTACTTC; CDR3aa: CASSKVTSGGTKTPQETQYF
v_gene: TRBV12-3/TRBV12-4; abundance: -; j_gene: TRBJ1-2; d_gene: TRBD1; CDR3nt: TGTGCCAGCAGTTTAGGTCTGGGACAGAGTCATGGCTACACCTTC; CDR3aa: CASSLGLGQSHGYTF
v_gene: TRBV11-2; abundance: -; j_gene: TRBJ1-6; d_gene: TRBD1; CDR3nt: TGTGCCAGCAGCCAGGACAGGGTCCATTCACCCCTCCACTTT; CDR3aa: CASSQDRVHSPLHF
v_gene: TRBV3-1; abundance: many; j_gene: TRBJ2-1; d_gene: -; CDR3nt: TGTGCCAGCAGCCAAGAGGTAAACAGGAATGAGCAGTTCTTC; CDR3aa: CASSQEVNRNEQFF
v_gene: TRBV20-1; abundance: many; j_gene: TRBJ1-5; d_gene: TRBD1; CDR3nt: TGCAGTGCTAGATCTAGGGGGGACAGTTCGAATCAGCCCCAGCATTTT; CDR3aa: CSARSRGDSSNQPQHF
v_gene: TRBV7-6; abundance: -; j_gene: TRBJ1-4; d_gene: -; CDR3nt: TGTGCCAGCAGCTTAGATACCTCAACTAATGAAAAACTGTTTTTT; CDR3aa: CASSLDTSTNEKLFF
v_gene: TRBV11-2; abundance: -; j_gene: TRBJ2-1; d_gene: TRBD1; CDR3nt: TGTGCCAGCAGCTTTCGCCGGGACAGCTACAATGAGCAGTTCTTC; CDR3aa: CASSFRRDSYNEQFF
v_gene: TRBV7-2; abundance: -; j_gene: TRBJ1-5; d_gene: -; CDR3nt: TGTGCCAGCAGCTTTTTAACAGGGAAGAGACCTAGCAATCAGCCCCAGCATTTT; CDR3aa: CASSFLTGKRPSNQPQHF
v_gene: TRBV20-1; abundance: many; j_gene: TRBJ1-2; d_gene: TRBD1; CDR3nt: TGCAGTGCTTCCGGGACAGGGGATAGCTATGGCTACACCTTC; CDR3aa: CSASGTGDSYGYTF
v_gene: TRBV11-2; abundance: few; j_gene: TRBJ1-1; d_gene: -; CDR3nt: TGTGCCAGCAGCGTTGGGGGGGGGGCTGGGACTGAAGCTTTCTTT; CDR3aa: CASSVGGGAGTEAFF
v_gene: TRBV7-9; abundance: many; j_gene: TRBJ2-6; d_gene: -; CDR3nt: TGTGCCAGCAGCTTAAAAGGGGCTGGGGCCAACGTCCTGACTTTC; CDR3aa: CASSLKGAGANVLTF
v_gene: TRBV27; abundance: many; j_gene: TRBJ2-7; d_gene: -; CDR3nt: TGTGCCAGCAGTTTCGTCGGCCAAAGCCGGGACATAGGCTACGAGCAGTACTTC; CDR3aa: CASSFVGQSRDIGYEQYF
v_gene: TRBV12-3/TRBV12-4; abundance: few; j_gene: TRBJ2-2; d_gene: TRBD2; CDR3nt: TGTGCCAGCAGGAACCTTAGCGGGGCGAACACCGGGGAGCTGTTTTTT; CDR3aa: CASRNLSGANTGELFF
v_gene: TRBV10-3; abundance: few; j_gene: TRBJ1-4; d_gene: -; CDR3nt: TGTGCCATCAGCGCGGTGGGCGAACCTAATGAAAAACTGTTTTTT; CDR3aa: CAISAVGEPNEKLFF
v_gene: TRBV21-1; abundance: many; j_gene: TRBJ1-3; d_gene: -; CDR3nt: TGTGCCAGCAGGTGGTACTGCCCGAACTCTGGAAACACCATATATTTT; CDR3aa: CASRWYCPNSGNTIYF
v_gene: TRBV5-1; abundance: many; j_gene: TRBJ2-6; d_gene: -; CDR3nt: TGCGCCAGCAGCTTGGATCCGGCTTACTCTGGGGCCAACGTCCTGACTTTC; CDR3aa: CASSLDPAYSGANVLTF